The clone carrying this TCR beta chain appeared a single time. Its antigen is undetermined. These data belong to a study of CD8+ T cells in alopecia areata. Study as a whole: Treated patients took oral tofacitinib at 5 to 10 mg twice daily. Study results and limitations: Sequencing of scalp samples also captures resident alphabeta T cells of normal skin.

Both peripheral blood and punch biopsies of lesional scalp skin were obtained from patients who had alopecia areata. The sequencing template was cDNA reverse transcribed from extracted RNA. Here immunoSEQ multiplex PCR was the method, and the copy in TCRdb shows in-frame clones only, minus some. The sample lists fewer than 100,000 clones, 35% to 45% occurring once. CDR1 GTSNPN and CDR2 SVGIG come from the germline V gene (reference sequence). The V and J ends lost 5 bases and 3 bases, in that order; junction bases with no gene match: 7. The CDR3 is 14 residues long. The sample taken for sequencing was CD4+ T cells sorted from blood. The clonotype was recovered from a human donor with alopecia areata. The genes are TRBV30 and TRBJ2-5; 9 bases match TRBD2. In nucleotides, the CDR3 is TGTGCCTGGCATCCATCTAGCGGGAAAGAGACCCAGTACTTC. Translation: CAWHPSSGKETQYF. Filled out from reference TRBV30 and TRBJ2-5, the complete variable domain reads SQTIHQWPATLVQPVGSPLSLECTVEGTSNPNLYWYRQAAGRGLQLLFYSVGIGQISSEVPQNLSASRPQDRQFILSSKKLLLSDSGFYLCAWHPSSGKETQYFGPGTRLLVL.